The clone carrying this T cell receptor beta chain has ten or more counts. Its antigen is currently unknown. The sample is drawn from a study of early T cells in non-severe SARS-CoV-2 infection. Whole-study context: Sequenced bulk RNA came from whole blood that was unsorted, and chains were unpaired. Study-level points and caveats: There was a bias toward anti-spike CD8 responses in VDJdb matching, which missed private and CD4 specificities.

Attachment of unique molecular identifiers to individual cDNA molecules was performed. TCRdb re-called the 5' RACE reads through MiXCR, storing one row per CDR3 protein. Found here are 32,000 or so distinct CDR3 sequences, about 10% of them singletons; the top ten hold over 10%. The CDR3 has 20 amino acids. Germline CDR1 and CDR2: SNHLY and FYNNEI. V lost 7 bases to trimming and J lost 0 bases; unmatched junction nucleotides: 17. Source material: whole blood. The V and J genes are TRBV2 and TRBJ1-6, with 8 positions matching TRBD1. The receptor was isolated from an adult who was a healthcare worker with PCR-confirmed SARS-CoV-2 infection or an uninfected control (not recorded which). Here the CDR3 DNA reads TGTGCCAGCACCCCCCCGGTAGCAGGGGGCGGAAGCTCCTATAATTCACCCCTCCACTTT. Its protein is CASTPPVAGGGSSYNSPLHF.